Shown below are 15 T cell receptor beta chains from a single sample sequenced in a study of T cells in Graves' hyperthyroidism and ophthalmopathy. What was amplified from RNA transcripts were TCR beta CDR3 regions. A set of HTBI primers served as the primers for a first-round RT-PCR of the TCR CDR3. TCRdb itself ran the multiplex PCR reads through MiXCR, one entry per CDR3 protein. The sample includes about 420,000 distinct CDR3 sequences, roughly an eighth of them seen just once. Material: blood. These receptors originate from a woman under 30 with Graves' hyperthyroidism.

This clonotype has ten or more counts. J is TRBJ1-5 and V is TRBV15; 7 nucleotides match TRBD1. The CDR3 is 14 amino acids. The ends lost 2 bases at V and 4 bases at J; junction bases unmatched: 2. From germline, CDR1 is LNHNV and CDR2 YYDKDF (reference sequence). The CDR3 nucleotides read TGTGCCACCAGCAGAACAGGGGATAATCAGCCCCAGCATTTT. Protein product: CATSRTGDNQPQHF.

The rearrangement uses TRBV7-6 and TRBJ2-2, with D possibly TRBD1 on 6 matching bases. The V end was cut by 7 bases, the J end by 7 bases, with 7 bases between. The CDR3 is 11 amino acids. The V gene's germline CDR1 is SGHVS and CDR2 FNYEAQ. The CDR3 here is CASKGDGELFF. The DNA of the CDR3 is TGTGCCAGCAAGGGGGACGGGGAGCTGTTTTTT.

The chain links TRBV19 to TRBJ1-1; TRBD1 aligns across 7 bases. The J segment lost 4 bases and the V segment lost 4 bases, leaving 6 bases of the junction unmatched. Germline assignment: CDR1 LNHDA and CDR2 SQIVND (reference sequence). CDR3 length: 14 residues. Written as DNA, the CDR3 is TGTGCCAGTAGTAAACAGACAGGGTTCACTGAAGCTTTCTTT. It encodes CASSKQTGFTEAFF.

The V call is TRBV5-5, the J call TRBJ1-2; D unclear. V dropped 0 bases and J dropped 4 bases, with 13 bases sitting between them. CDR3 length: 15 residues. Germline V gene sequence: CDR1 SGHKS, CDR2 YYEKEE (reference sequence). For the CDR3, the DNA is TGTGCCAGCAGCTTGGCCTGGCGTCCAGTCTATGGCTACACCTTC. As protein: CASSLAWRPVYGYTF.

This clonotype has just one count. The chain uses TRBV19 and TRBJ2-2; D may be TRBD2 (5 bases). V dropped 6 bases and J dropped 6 bases, with 17 bases sitting between them. CDR1 and CDR2 from the germline V gene are LNHDA and SQIVND (reference sequence). This CDR3 has 15 amino acids. The CDR3 coding sequence is TGTGCCAGTAGAAATGGGAGACTCGAGGCCGGGGAGCTGTTTTTT. Its translation: CASRNGRLEAGELFF.

This clonotype was counted ten times or more. V is TRBV30 and J is TRBJ1-2; TRBD1 aligns across 11 bases. V lost 4 bases and J lost 7; bases outside the gene matches: 5. This CDR3 has 13 amino acids. Germline V gene sequence: CDR1 GTSNPN, CDR2 SVGIG (reference sequence). The CDR3 region is CAWTPGQGVGYTF. CDR3 nucleotide sequence: TGTGCCTGGACCCCGGGACAGGGGGTTGGCTACACCTTC.

This clonotype was observed a handful of times. Just one base apart from a much larger clone, this may be a read error. The chain uses TRBV30 and TRBJ2-2; D ambiguous. Germline CDR1 reads GTSNPN; CDR2 reads SVGIG (reference sequence). This CDR3 contains 16 residues. V was pared by 5 bases and J by 4 bases, with 20 bases between. CDR3 nucleotide sequence: TGTGCCTGGGTAAAAACGGGTGTCTCTGTCACCGGGGAGCTGTTTTTT. Translating gives CAWVKTGVSVTGELFF.

This clonotype occurred many times. The chain has TRBV27 and TRBJ2-1; a weak D match, TRBD2 (6 bases). Germline CDR1 MNHEY, CDR2 SMNVEV (reference sequence). Trimming shortened V by 2 bases and J by 4 bases, and 18 bases separated the two germline ends. The CDR3 covers 17 residues. As DNA, the CDR3 is TGTGCCAGCAGTTTAGCGGCCCGGGACTTACAGTACAATGAGCAGTTCTTC. As protein: CASSLAARDLQYNEQFF.

This clonotype was detected many times. The rearrangement joins TRBV3-1 to TRBJ2-5; maybe TRBD2 (5 bases). Trimming removed 1 base from V and 9 bases from J, with 12 bases in between. This CDR3 spans 13 amino acids. In germline, CDR1 is LGHDT, CDR2 YNNKEL (reference sequence). Here the CDR3 DNA reads TGTGCCAGCAGCCAAGGGGCAGTGGAGGCCCAGTACTTC. This translates into CASSQGAVEAQYF.

This clonotype was observed many times. V and J are TRBV6-2 or TRBV6-3 and TRBJ1-1; D call uncertain. With 7 bases removed from V and 3 bases from J, the gap between germline ends came to 24 bases. Germline-derived CDR1 and CDR2 are MNHEY and SVGEGT. The CDR3 has 17 amino acids. CDR3 protein: CASTDGDYSVRHTEAFF. DNA of the CDR3: TGTGCCAGCACAGACGGGGATTACTCTGTAAGGCACACTGAAGCTTTCTTT.

This clonotype occurred many times. The gene calls are TRBV6-1 and TRBJ1-6; 8 bases are a match to TRBD1. The CDR3 totals 14 residues. After removal of 7 bases from V and 10 bases from J, the junction contained 9 bases not matched to a gene. Germline CDR1 and CDR2: MNHNS and SASEGT. CDR3 bases: TGTGCCAGCAAATCGAGGGACAGGCCATCACCCCTCCACTTT. Residues: CASKSRDRPSPLHF.

This chain links TRBV28 with TRBJ2-5; 14 positions agree with TRBD2. The V and J ends lost 4 bases and 0 bases, in that order; junction bases with no gene match: 4. Germline V gene lookup returns CDR1 MDHEN and CDR2 SYDVKM. The CDR3 runs 17 residues. CDR3 DNA: TGTGCCAGCAGTTCGGGACTAGCGGGAGTATACCAAGAGACCCAGTACTTC. As protein: CASSSGLAGVYQETQYF. Full variable domain (missing parts from reference TRBV28 and TRBJ2-5): DVKVTQSSRYLVKRTGEKVFLECVQDMDHENMFWYRQDPGLGLRLIYFSYDVKMKEKGDIPEGYSVSREKKERFSLILESASTNQTSMYLCASSSGLAGVYQETQYFGPGTRLLVL.

There are a few counts of this clonotype. The chain links TRBV20-1 to TRBJ1-2; D not certain. The CDR3 consists of 13 residues. V was trimmed by 5 bases and J by 1 base, leaving 11 bases between them. CDR1 DFQATT and CDR2 SNEGSKA come from the germline V gene (reference sequence). This CDR3 is CSASDRNNYGYTF. The CDR3 region has the DNA TGCAGTGCTTCGGACCGAAATAACTATGGCTACACCTTC.

The sample holds many counts of this clonotype. The J gene is TRBJ2-7, the V gene TRBV6-1; TRBD2 aligns across 13 bases. V gave up 5 bases and J gave up 2 bases; unmatched junction bases: 3. CDR3 length: 15 residues. The germline CDR1 and CDR2 sequences are MNHNS and SASEGT. The CDR3 reads CASSYGTSGTYEQYF. The CDR3 DNA follows: TGTGCCAGCAGTTATGGGACTAGCGGGACCTACGAGCAGTACTTC.

The chain links TRBV25-1 to TRBJ2-2; D is unresolved. The germline V gene has CDR1 MGHDK and CDR2 SYGVNS. This CDR3 has 14 residues. Deletions cut 2 bases from V and 6 bases from J, with 10 bases between. The CDR3 DNA reads TGTGCCAGCAGTGAAGATAGGGCCCCCGGGGAGCTGTTTTTT. Protein product: CASSEDRAPGELFF. Full variable domain (rest looked up from reference TRBV25-1 and TRBJ2-2): EADIYQTPRYLVIGTGKKITLECSQTMGHDKMYWYQQDPGMELHLIHYSYGVNSTEKGDLSSESTVSRIRTEHFPLTLESARPSHTSQYLCASSEDRAPGELFFGEGSRLTVL.